The sequence of this T cell receptor (beta chain) was determined in a study of cytomegalovirus exposure and HLA in healthy donors. General study findings and limits: In the analysis, some V segments, TRBV6-2 and TRBV6-3 included, were excluded as indistinguishable. According to an earlier analysis, most TCR beta V segments yielded productive rearrangements about 90% or about 30% of the time. Follow-up analysis seemed to connect common viral pathogens with several of the most significant clusters identified. Among TCR beta chains, those listed as cytomegalovirus-associated numbered around 180.

Primers: 60 Vbeta forward and 13 Jbeta reverse. Assay: immunoSEQ multiplex PCR; the TCRdb copy retains only in-frame clones and omits some. There are some 150,000 clones in the sample, with roughly 2.6% held by the top ten. With V trimmed by 6 bases and J by 1 base, 1 base remained unmatched. Germline V CDR1 and CDR2: MDHEN, SYDVKM. CDR3 length equals 13 residues. For this clone: The target antigen is unknown.

The genes are TRBV28 and TRBJ1-1, with 8 bases aligning to TRBD1. The sequence came from a man aged 40-49 years in good health and CMV-seronegative. The sample taken for sequencing was PBMCs. The CDR3 DNA reads TGTGCCAGCAGGGGGACAGGGAACACTGAAGCTTTCTTT. As protein: CASRGTGNTEAFF. The full variable domain, with the rest looked up from reference TRBV28 and TRBJ1-1, is DVKVTQSSRYLVKRTGEKVFLECVQDMDHENMFWYRQDPGLGLRLIYFSYDVKMKEKGDIPEGYSVSREKKERFSLILESASTNQTSMYLCASRGTGNTEAFFGQGTRLTVV.